A selection of T cell receptor beta chains follows, all from one sample in a study of cytomegalovirus exposure and HLA in healthy donors. The table came from immunoSEQ multiplex PCR; TCRdb's copy has only in-frame clones and leaves some out. Found here are some 170,000 clones, 82% of them singletons; the top ten hold roughly 0.99%. The sample comprised PBMCs. Every receptor here comes from a girl aged 2-10 years in good health and CMV-seropositive. Both conserved end residues are part of each CDR3. The D gene is left open where the match is weak. Expanded clones get a size class; other rows say once, few or many, or leave the size out.

CDR3 protein: CSVMVDSSSTDTQYF
CDR3 DNA: TGCAGCGTTATGGTGGACAGTTCTAGCACAGATACGCAGTATTTT
J gene: TRBJ2-3
D gene: NA
V gene: TRBV29-1
clone size: NA

CDR3 protein: CASSSWGPNTEAFF
CDR3 DNA: TGTGCCAGCAGTTCGTGGGGCCCGAACACTGAAGCTTTCTTT
J gene: TRBJ1-1
D gene: NA
V gene: TRBV27
clone size: NA

CDR3 protein: CACVGGEAGNTIYF
CDR3 DNA: TGTGCCTGCGTAGGGGGTGAGGCTGGAAACACCATATATTTT
J gene: TRBJ1-3
D gene: NA
V gene: TRBV30
clone size: NA

CDR3 protein: CASHPGTRYEQYF
CDR3 DNA: TGTGCCAGCCATCCCGGGACAAGATACGAGCAGTACTTC
J gene: TRBJ2-7
D gene: NA
V gene: TRBV6-6
clone size: NA

CDR3 protein: CASSLLWGDEQYF
CDR3 DNA: TGTGCCAGCAGCCTCCTATGGGGCGACGAGCAGTACTTC
J gene: TRBJ2-7
D gene: NA
V gene: TRBV7-3
clone size: NA

CDR3 protein: CASSASTGGNTEAFF
CDR3 DNA: TGCGCCAGCAGCGCCTCGACAGGGGGAAACACTGAAGCTTTCTTT
J gene: TRBJ1-1
D gene: TRBD1
V gene: TRBV5-1
clone size: few

CDR3 protein: CASSPRGQFYQPQHF
CDR3 DNA: TGTGCCAGCAGCCCCCGCGGGCAGTTTTATCAGCCCCAGCATTTT
J gene: TRBJ1-5
D gene: NA
V gene: TRBV6-5
clone size: NA

CDR3 protein: CASSATGGSNQPQHF
CDR3 DNA: TGTGCCAGCAGCGCAACGGGAGGTAGCAATCAGCCCCAGCATTTT
J gene: TRBJ1-5
D gene: NA
V gene: TRBV9
clone size: NA

CDR3 protein: CASSFPGGRAEQYF
CDR3 DNA: TGTGCCAGCAGCTTCCCTGGCGGGAGGGCCGAGCAGTACTTC
J gene: TRBJ2-7
D gene: TRBD2
V gene: TRBV7-9
clone size: once

CDR3 protein: CSVRQGDYGYTF
CDR3 DNA: TGCAGCGTCCGACAGGGGGACTATGGCTACACCTTC
J gene: TRBJ1-2
D gene: TRBD1
V gene: TRBV29-1
clone size: NA

CDR3 protein: CATSRDVRSSGANVLTF
CDR3 DNA: TGTGCCACCAGCAGAGATGTCCGGAGCTCTGGGGCCAACGTCCTGACTTTC
J gene: TRBJ2-6
D gene: NA
V gene: TRBV15
clone size: few

CDR3 protein: CASSLAGLRGEQFF
CDR3 DNA: TGTGCCAGCAGCTTGGCGGGCCTCCGTGGTGAGCAGTTCTTC
J gene: TRBJ2-1
D gene: NA
V gene: TRBV7-6
clone size: once

CDR3 protein: CAISESGLAGSYEQYF
CDR3 DNA: TGTGCCATCAGTGAGTCGGGACTAGCGGGCTCCTACGAGCAGTACTTC
J gene: TRBJ2-7
D gene: TRBD2
V gene: TRBV10-3
clone size: NA

CDR3 protein: CASSQGVGRVRGQFF
CDR3 DNA: TGCGCCAGCAGCCAAGGGGTCGGCAGGGTAAGAGGGCAGTTCTTC
J gene: TRBJ2-1
D gene: NA
V gene: TRBV4-1
clone size: once

CDR3 protein: CSVALAGVLPGELFF
CDR3 DNA: TGCAGCGTAGCACTAGCGGGAGTCCTACCCGGGGAGCTGTTTTTT
J gene: TRBJ2-2
D gene: TRBD2
V gene: TRBV29-1
clone size: NA

CDR3 protein: CASRLHRLQETQYF
CDR3 DNA: TGTGCCAGCAGGCTGCACAGGCTCCAAGAGACCCAGTACTTC
J gene: TRBJ2-5
D gene: NA
V gene: TRBV11-2
clone size: once

CDR3 protein: CAWSVLSGRSYNEQFF
CDR3 DNA: TGTGCCTGGAGTGTACTCAGCGGCCGCTCCTACAATGAGCAGTTCTTC
J gene: TRBJ2-1
D gene: NA
V gene: TRBV30
clone size: NA

CDR3 protein: CASSYRVTYEQYF
CDR3 DNA: TGTGCCAGCAGTTACCGCGTTACCTACGAGCAGTACTTC
J gene: TRBJ2-7
D gene: NA
V gene: TRBV6-5
clone size: NA

CDR3 protein: CASSLDHRKETQYF
CDR3 DNA: TGTGCCAGTAGTTTAGATCACAGGAAAGAGACCCAGTACTTC
J gene: TRBJ2-5
D gene: NA
V gene: TRBV19
clone size: NA

CDR3 protein: CASSLRDREVETQYF
CDR3 DNA: TGTGCCAGCAGCTTAAGGGACAGGGAAGTAGAGACCCAGTACTTC
J gene: TRBJ2-5
D gene: TRBD1
V gene: TRBV11-2
clone size: NA